This T cell receptor beta chain appears in the sequencing data of a study of blood T cell repertoires in COVID-19. Clones were sequenced by immunoSEQ multiplex PCR, and TCRdb holds only the in-frame ones, with some missing. The sample holds 25,000 or so clones, 94% seen once. The CDR3 runs to 16 residues. The trim removed 5 bases at V and 5 bases at J, leaving 13 bases unmatched. Per the germline V gene, CDR1 is LGHDT and CDR2 is YNNKEL (reference sequence). The chain has TRBV3-1 (or the pseudogene TRBV3-2) and TRBJ2-7; 9 nucleotides match TRBD1. The sequence was obtained from a woman between 45 and 65 years old with active COVID-19. The sequenced sample was peripheral blood. The CDR3 sequence: CASSANRGQWLDEQYF. In DNA form, the CDR3 reads TGTGCCAGCAGCGCAAACAGGGGGCAATGGTTGGACGAGCAGTACTTC.